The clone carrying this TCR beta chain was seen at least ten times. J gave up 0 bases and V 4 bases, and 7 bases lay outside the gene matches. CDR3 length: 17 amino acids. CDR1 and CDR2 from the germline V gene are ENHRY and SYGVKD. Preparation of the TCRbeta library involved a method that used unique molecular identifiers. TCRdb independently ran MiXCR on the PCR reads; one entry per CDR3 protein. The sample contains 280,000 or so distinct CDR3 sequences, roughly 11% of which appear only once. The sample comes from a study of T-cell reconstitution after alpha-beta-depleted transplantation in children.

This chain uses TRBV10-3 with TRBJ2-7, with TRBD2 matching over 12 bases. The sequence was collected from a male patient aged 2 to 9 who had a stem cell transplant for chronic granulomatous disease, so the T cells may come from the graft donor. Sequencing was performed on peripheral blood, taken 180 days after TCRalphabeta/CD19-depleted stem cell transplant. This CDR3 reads CAISGTSGNHPSYEQYF. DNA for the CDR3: TGTGCCATCAGTGGGACTAGCGGGAACCACCCCTCCTACGAGCAGTACTTC.